Presented here are 21 T cell receptor beta chains from one specimen sequenced in a study of T cell repertoires in cytomegalovirus infection. TCRdb fed the reads into MiXCR, producing one record per CDR3 protein. The table lists fewer than 900,000 distinct CDR3 sequences, almost 30% of them singletons. Antigen specificity for these receptors is unknown. This material consisted of cultured CD8+ T cells from PBMCs, taken from culture after CMV antigen stimulation. Receptors were obtained from a human donor in good health (CMV status not recorded). Some clones in this sample may be carry-over from other donors' samples.

The V call is TRBV7-6, the J call TRBJ1-5, with a tentative D call TRBD1 (5 bases). Germline V gives CDR1 SGHVS, CDR2 FNYEAQ. There are 17 residues in the CDR3. V was pared by 0 bases and J by 5 bases, with 17 bases between. The CDR3 loop reads CASSLAAGRRDDQPQHF. In DNA form, the CDR3 reads TGTGCCAGCAGCTTAGCGGCCGGGAGGAGGGACGATCAGCCCCAGCATTTT.

This clonotype appeared a few times. The CDR3 DNA is TGCGCCAGCAGCCAAGCGGCGCGGACCAGCGTCTACAATGAGCAGTTCTTC. It is translated as CASSQAARTSVYNEQFF. The rearrangement uses TRBV4-1 and TRBJ2-1, with no clear D. Looked up from germline, CDR1 is MGHRA and CDR2 is YSYEKL. The length of the CDR3 is 17 residues. Deletions cut 1 base from V and 3 bases from J, with 16 bases between.

The CDR3 spells CSVEVPLPGVNVLTF. In DNA form, the CDR3 reads TGCAGCGTTGAAGTACCTCTCCCTGGAGTCAACGTCCTGACTTTC. This chain connects TRBV29-1 to TRBJ2-6; unclear D gene. Per germline, CDR1 SQVTM and CDR2 ANQGSEA. The CDR3 has 15 amino acids. V gave up 1 base and J gave up 9 bases, with 16 bases separating them.

There are a few counts of this clonotype. This chain connects TRBV4-3 to TRBJ1-1; 10 nucleotides agree with TRBD1. Per germline, CDR1 LGHNA and CDR2 YSLEER. This CDR3 has 14 residues. The V gene end was trimmed by 3 bases and the J gene end by 6 bases; junction bases not matched to a gene: 4. In nucleotides, the CDR3 is TGCGCCAGCAGCCAGTATGGGACAGGGGCTGAAGCTTTCTTT. It translates to CASSQYGTGAEAFF.

The chain carries TRBV27 and TRBJ2-5, with TRBD2 as a possible D gene (5 bases). The CDR3 loop spans 14 amino acids. Trimming removed 5 bases at V and 4 bases at J, with 14 bases between. Germline CDR1 reads MNHEY; CDR2 reads SMNVEV (reference sequence). Written as DNA, the CDR3 is TGTGCCAGCAGTCCCGGGATGACGGGAGAGACCCAGTACTTC. It translates to CASSPGMTGETQYF.

For the CDR3, the DNA is TGCAGCGTTGGTAAGGGCCTGAACACTGAAGCTTTCTTT. This sequence encodes CSVGKGLNTEAFF. The chain links TRBV29-1 to TRBJ1-1; D is undetermined. CDR3 length: 13 amino acids. The germline V gene encodes CDR1 SQVTM and CDR2 ANQGSEA. Trimming took off 4 bases at V and 0 bases at J, with 9 bases between the two ends. Drawing the rest from reference TRBV29-1 and TRBJ1-1, the complete variable domain is SAVISQKPSRDICQRGTSLTIQCQVDSQVTMMFWYRQQPGQSLTLIATANQGSEATYESGFVIDKFPISRPNLTFSTLTVSNMSPEDSSIYLCSVGKGLNTEAFFGQGTRLTVV.

On this clonotype: The DNA is omitted, as the CDR3 cannot be located on it reliably, and the CDR3 follows TCRdb's listing. The chain uses TRBV27 and TRBJ2-2. Germline CDR1 and CDR2: MNHEY and SMNVEV (reference sequence). The CDR3 contains 16 residues when both ends are counted. The CDR3 here is CASSSSLGRQAGELFF.

This sequence joins TRBV7-2 and TRBJ2-5, with TRBD2 matching over 13 bases. CDR1 and CDR2 from the germline V gene are SGHTA and FQGNSA. This CDR3 comprises 17 residues. V trimming: 5 bases; J trimming: 2 bases; junction bases outside the gene matches: 8. CDR3 sequence (DNA): TGTGCCAGCAGCCCCCGGACTAGCGGGGGTAAACAAGAGACCCAGTACTTC. Encoded protein: CASSPRTSGGKQETQYF.

This clonotype was detected many times. This rearrangement joins TRBV7-6 to TRBJ1-1; the D gene is possibly TRBD1 (5 bases). Germline CDR1 and CDR2: SGHVS and FNYEAQ. Trimming cost V 1 base and J 8 bases, with 14 bases left between them. This CDR3 is built from 14 residues. The DNA of the CDR3 is TGTGCCAGCAGCTTAGTTTGGGGGGAAGAGGAAGCTTTCTTT. Its protein product is CASSLVWGEEEAFF.

The sample holds a few counts of this clonotype. The V and J genes are TRBV12-3 or TRBV12-4 and TRBJ2-7; D gene unclear. CDR3 length equals 12 residues. Trimming removed 3 bases from V and 4 bases from J, with 7 bases in between. The CDR3 nucleotides are TGTGCCAGCAGTTTCTCCATTTACGAGCAGTACTTC. Translating it yields CASSFSIYEQYF.

V gene TRBV11-2 combines with J gene TRBJ2-7; D is unresolved. The CDR3 length is 11 residues. Trimming stripped 5 bases from V and 6 bases from J, with 8 bases between. Per the germline V gene, CDR1 is SGHAT and CDR2 is FQNNGV. CDR3 amino acids: CASSARFEQYF. The CDR3 nucleotides are TGTGCCAGCAGCGCCCGATTCGAGCAGTACTTC.

This CDR3 is CASSAGLAGETQYF. The CDR3 bases are TGTGCCAGCAGCGCGGGACTAGCGGGAGAGACCCAGTACTTC. This rearrangement joins TRBV7-9 to TRBJ2-5, with TRBD2 identical over 12 bases. The CDR3 runs 14 residues. The ends lost 5 bases at V and 4 bases at J; junction bases unmatched: 2. In germline, CDR1 is SEHNR, CDR2 FQNEAQ (reference sequence).

As regards this clonotype: The junction does not match germline at one end; this may be a read error. The gene calls are TRBV4-1 and TRBJ1-6, with TRBD1 as a possible D gene (5 bases). The length of the CDR3 is 18 residues. Germline assignment: CDR1 MGHRA and CDR2 YSYEKL. In DNA, the CDR3 is TGCGCCAGCAGCCAAGGCCCAACTCGGACACAAAATAATTTACCCCTCCACTTT. Translation: CASSQGPTRTQNNLPLHF.

This clonotype was detected only a few times. The V gene is TRBV7-2, the J gene TRBJ1-5; 8 nucleotides match TRBD1. V was pared by 2 bases and J by 4 bases, with 4 bases of the junction left unmatched. The CDR3 loop spans 15 amino acids. Per germline, CDR1 SGHTA and CDR2 FQGNSA. CDR3 DNA: TGTGCCAGCAGCTTACAGGGGGCCGGAAATCAGCCCCAGCATTTT. Encoded protein: CASSLQGAGNQPQHF.

This clonotype was recorded a few times. The rearrangement links TRBV6-1 to TRBJ2-7, with TRBD1 matching 8 bases. V gave up 9 bases and J gave up 2 bases; unmatched junction bases: 6. Germline assignment: CDR1 MNHNS and CDR2 SASEGT. The CDR3 has 13 residues. CDR3 sequence: CASRVQGAYEQYV. The DNA for the CDR3 is TGTGCCAGTAGGGTACAGGGGGCCTACGAGCAGTACGTC.

V is TRBV4-3 and J is TRBJ1-2; 12 bases map to TRBD1. V shed 0 bases, J shed 5 bases, and the junction held 1 base outside the gene matches. In germline, CDR1 is LGHNA, CDR2 YSLEER. The CDR3 is 15 amino acids. The CDR3, as DNA: TGCGCCAGCAGCCAAGAGGGACAGGGGGCTTATGGCTACACCTTC. It encodes CASSQEGQGAYGYTF.

This clonotype was detected ten times or more. The CDR3 region is CASSTSALLSNEQFF. In DNA form, the CDR3 reads TGTGCCAGCAGCACTAGCGCACTACTATCCAATGAGCAGTTCTTC. V and J are TRBV7-2 and TRBJ2-1; 7 bases match TRBD2. This CDR3 comprises 15 residues. V trimming: 5 bases; J trimming: 6 bases; junction bases outside the gene matches: 10. Germline V lookup: CDR1 SGHTA, CDR2 FQGNSA.

In this sample, this clonotype turned up many times. The rearrangement joins TRBV7-8 to TRBJ1-5; D gene uncertain. The CDR3 loop spans 14 amino acids. V was shortened by 5 bases and J by 1 base, with 9 bases between the two germline ends. Germline lookup yields CDR1 SGHVS and CDR2 FQNEAQ. CDR3 DNA: TGTGCCAGCAGCCCCCCAGCGAGCAATCAGCCCCAGCATTTT. Its protein product is CASSPPASNQPQHF.

There are a few counts of this clonotype. CDR3: CASSPGRDYSNQPQHF. The DNA for the CDR3 is TGTGCCAGCAGCCCCGGGAGGGATTATAGCAATCAGCCCCAGCATTTT. The V and J genes are TRBV7-8 and TRBJ1-5; D gene ambiguous. Germline V lookup: CDR1 SGHVS, CDR2 FQNEAQ. The CDR3 spans 16 residues. V gave up 5 bases and J gave up 0 bases, with 14 bases separating them.

In its sample, this clonotype was seen many times. This chain joins TRBV12-3 or TRBV12-4 and TRBJ2-3; D assignment may be TRBD1 or TRBD2 (5 bases each). The germline V and J ends were trimmed by 3 bases and 5 bases, with 15 bases remaining between them. CDR3 length: 15 amino acids. CDR3 bases: TGTGCCAGCAGTTTCCCCGGGACCATTTTAGATACGCAGTATTTT. Amino acids: CASSFPGTILDTQYF.

This clonotype was observed a few times. The chain combines TRBV6-6 with TRBJ2-5; D possibly corresponds to TRBD1 (5 bases). Germline lookup yields CDR1 MNHNY and CDR2 SVGAGI (reference sequence). This CDR3 contains 13 residues. The ends were cut back, 8 bases at V and 5 bases at J, with 15 bases in the middle. The CDR3 DNA reads TGTGCCAGCGGCGCCAGGGTGGGGGAGACCCAGTACTTC. Translating it yields CASGARVGETQYF.